This T cell receptor beta chain came from a study of blood T cell repertoires in COVID-19. Study in general: Samples came from the United States, Italy and Spain, spanning acute and convalescent COVID-19. Sample material is recorded as cDNA or gDNA derived from T cells, B-cell-depleted T cells, or PBMCs.

CDR1 WNHNN and CDR2 SYGVQD come from the germline V gene (reference sequence). Trimming removed 4 bases from V and 7 bases from J, with 5 bases in between. The CDR3 totals 12 residues. How the authors handled the data: Amplifying reference gene primers gave estimates of nucleated cell counts. Sequencing was performed with immunoSEQ multiplex PCR; in TCRdb, only in-frame clones are kept and a portion is missing. D and trimming come from the DNA, and the V and J calls and clone size come from that table. The table has approximately 80,000 clones, 88% seen once; the top ten hold less than 9%. The TCR was taken from a woman aged 80 or older with acute or convalescent COVID-19. The material sequenced was peripheral blood. The rearrangement links TRBV10-1 to TRBJ1-6; D unclear. CDR3: CASSASNSPLHF. The CDR3 region has the DNA TGCGCCAGCAGTGCTTCGAATTCACCCCTCCACTTT.